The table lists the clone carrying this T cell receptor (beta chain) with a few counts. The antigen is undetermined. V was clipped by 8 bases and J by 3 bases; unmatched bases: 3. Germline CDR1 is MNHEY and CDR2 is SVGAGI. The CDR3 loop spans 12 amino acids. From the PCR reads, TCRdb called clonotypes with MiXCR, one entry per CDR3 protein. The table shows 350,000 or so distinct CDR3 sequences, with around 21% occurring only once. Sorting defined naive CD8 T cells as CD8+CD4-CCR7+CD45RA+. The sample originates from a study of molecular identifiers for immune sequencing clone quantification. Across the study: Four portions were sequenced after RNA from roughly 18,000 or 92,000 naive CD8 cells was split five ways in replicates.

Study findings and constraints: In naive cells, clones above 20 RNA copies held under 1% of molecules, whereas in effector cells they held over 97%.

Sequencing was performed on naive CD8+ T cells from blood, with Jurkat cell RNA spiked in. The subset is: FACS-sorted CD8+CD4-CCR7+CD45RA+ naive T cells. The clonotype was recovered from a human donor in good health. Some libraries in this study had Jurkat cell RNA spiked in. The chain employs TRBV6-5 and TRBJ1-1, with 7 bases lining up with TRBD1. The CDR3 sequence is CASGRGDTEAFF. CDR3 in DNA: TGTGCCAGCGGCAGGGGGGACACTGAAGCTTTCTTT.